The clone carrying this T cell receptor beta chain was detected a few times. Its target is unknown. These data originate in a study of T-cell memory formation after mild COVID-19. CDR1 is SGDLS, CDR2 YYNGEE, per germline. J gave up 8 bases and V 3 bases, and 7 bases lay outside the gene matches. This CDR3 has 14 amino acids. Study results and limitations: The second-wave clones peaking on day 37 were not confirmed as SARS-CoV-2-specific.

TCRdb independently ran MiXCR on the 5' RACE reads; one entry per CDR3 protein. The sample records 65,000 to 100,000 distinct CDR3 sequences, around 13% being singletons. The origin of this receptor is a man aged 18 to 29 who had mild COVID-19 (a few samples of this study predate the infection). Cell type and time point are not known. This chain uses TRBV9 with TRBJ2-4; TRBD1 agrees at 8 bases. Sample: PBMCs or a T cell subset sorted from them (not recorded which). The CDR3 region is CASSATGGWDIQYF. DNA of the CDR3: TGTGCCAGCAGCGCTACAGGGGGTTGGGACATTCAGTACTTC.